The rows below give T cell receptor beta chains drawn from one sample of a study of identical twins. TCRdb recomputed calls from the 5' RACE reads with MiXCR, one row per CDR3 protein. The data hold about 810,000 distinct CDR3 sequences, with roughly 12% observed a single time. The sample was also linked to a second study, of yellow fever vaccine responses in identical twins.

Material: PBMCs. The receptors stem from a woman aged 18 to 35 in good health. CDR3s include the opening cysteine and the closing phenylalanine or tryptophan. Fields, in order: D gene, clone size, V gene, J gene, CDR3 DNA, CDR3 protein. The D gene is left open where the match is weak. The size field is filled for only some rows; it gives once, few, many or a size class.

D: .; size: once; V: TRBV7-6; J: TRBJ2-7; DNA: TGTGCCAGCAGCTCCGCCTTTGCGACAGGCAACTACGAGCAGTACTTC; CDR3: CASSSAFATGNYEQYF
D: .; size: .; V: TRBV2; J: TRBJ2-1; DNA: TGTGCCAGCAGTGATGGCAGGGGCTCCTACAATGAGCAGTTCTTC; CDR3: CASSDGRGSYNEQFF
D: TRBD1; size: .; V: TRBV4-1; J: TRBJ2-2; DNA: TGCGCCAGCAGCCTCACCGACAGGGGAAGCACCGGGGAGCTGTTTTTT; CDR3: CASSLTDRGSTGELFF
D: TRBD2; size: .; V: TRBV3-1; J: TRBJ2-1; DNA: TGTGCCAGCAGCCAAGATGCGGGCGGGGGGCGCAATGAGCAGTTCTTC; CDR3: CASSQDAGGGRNEQFF
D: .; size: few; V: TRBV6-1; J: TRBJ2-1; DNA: TGTGCCAGCAGTGAACTACCTCAGGCTGGCTCCTACAATGAGCAGTTCTTC; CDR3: CASSELPQAGSYNEQFF
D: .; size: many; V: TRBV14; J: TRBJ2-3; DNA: TGTGCCAGCAGCCAGCTGGATACGCAGTATTTT; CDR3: CASSQLDTQYF
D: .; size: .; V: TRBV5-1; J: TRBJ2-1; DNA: TGCGCCAGCAGCTGGAGGGACACCCACAATGAGCAGTTCTTC; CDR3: CASSWRDTHNEQFF
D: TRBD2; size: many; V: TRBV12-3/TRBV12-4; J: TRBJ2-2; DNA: TGTGCCAGCAGTCCACTAGCGGGGGGGAACACCGGGGAGCTGTTTTTT; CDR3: CASSPLAGGNTGELFF
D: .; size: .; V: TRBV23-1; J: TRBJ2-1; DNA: TGCGCCAGCAGTCTTCAGTGGGACAACGGATCCTACGGGGTAGCCTACAATGAGCAGTTCTTC; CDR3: CASSLQWDNGSYGVAYNEQFF
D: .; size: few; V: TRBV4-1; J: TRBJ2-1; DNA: TGCGCCAGCAGCCAAGAAACAGGGTGGTATGAGCAGTTCTTC; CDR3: CASSQETGWYEQFF
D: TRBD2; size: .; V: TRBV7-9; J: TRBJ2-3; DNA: TGTGCCAGCAGCCGACTAGCGGGGAACCGCACAGATACGCAGTATTTT; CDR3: CASSRLAGNRTDTQYF
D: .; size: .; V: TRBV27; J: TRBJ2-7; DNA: TGTGCCAGCAGTTTATCTCGCGGCACACGCTCCTACGAGCAGTACTTC; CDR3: CASSLSRGTRSYEQYF
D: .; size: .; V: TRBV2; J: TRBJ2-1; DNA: TGTGCCAGCAGCTATGGGAGTCGGGTCAATGAGCAGTTCTTC; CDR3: CASSYGSRVNEQFF
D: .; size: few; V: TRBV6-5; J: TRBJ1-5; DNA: TGTGCCGCTAGTTCACTTTGGGATCAGCCCCAGCATTTT; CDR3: CAASSLWDQPQHF
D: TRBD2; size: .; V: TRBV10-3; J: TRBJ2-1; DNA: TGTGCCATCAGTGAGAAAACGTTCTCGACTAGCGGGAAGCACAATGAGCAGTTCTTC; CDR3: CAISEKTFSTSGKHNEQFF
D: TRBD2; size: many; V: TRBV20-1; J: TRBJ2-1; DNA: TGCAGTGCTAGCTCTGGAGCTAGCGGATACAATGAGCAGTTCTTC; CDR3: CSASSGASGYNEQFF
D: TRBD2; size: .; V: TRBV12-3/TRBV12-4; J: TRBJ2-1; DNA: TGTGCCAGCAGCTCACCCCGGGGCGGACTAGCGGGAGTCGCTGAGCAGTTCTTC; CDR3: CASSSPRGGLAGVAEQFF
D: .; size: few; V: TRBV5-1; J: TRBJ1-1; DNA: TGCGCCAGCAGCTGGCAGGGACAGAACACTGAAGCTTTCTTT; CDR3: CASSWQGQNTEAFF
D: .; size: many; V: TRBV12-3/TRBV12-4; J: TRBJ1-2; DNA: TGTGCCAGCAGTTCGGATGGACTCCGTGGCTACACCTTC; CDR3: CASSSDGLRGYTF
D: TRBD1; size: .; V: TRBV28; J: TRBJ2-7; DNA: TGTGCCAGCAGTACAGCGGACAGGGTCTACGAGCAGTACTTC; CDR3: CASSTADRVYEQYF
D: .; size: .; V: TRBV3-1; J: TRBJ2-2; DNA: TGTGCCAGCAGCCCCCGGACAAGGGCCGGGGAGCTGTTTTTT; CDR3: CASSPRTRAGELFF
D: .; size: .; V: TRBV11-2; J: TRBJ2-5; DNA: TGTGCCAGCAGCCTGGGTTCAGGGGCGTTGGAGACCCAGTACTTC; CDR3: CASSLGSGALETQYF
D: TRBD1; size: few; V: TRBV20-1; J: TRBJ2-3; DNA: TGCAGTGCCATGACAGGGATCACAGATACGCAGTATTTT; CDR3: CSAMTGITDTQYF
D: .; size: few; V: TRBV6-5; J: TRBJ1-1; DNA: TGTGCCAGCAGTTACTCCGCAGGGAGGAACACTGAAGCTTTCTTT; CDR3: CASSYSAGRNTEAFF
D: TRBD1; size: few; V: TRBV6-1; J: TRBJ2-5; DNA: TGTGCCAGCAGCAGGGGGCCAGCAGAGACCCAGTACTTC; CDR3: CASSRGPAETQYF
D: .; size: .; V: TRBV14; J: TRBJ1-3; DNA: TGTGCCAGCTCACATTCAGGGTCGCCTGGAAACACCATATATTTT; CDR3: CASSHSGSPGNTIYF
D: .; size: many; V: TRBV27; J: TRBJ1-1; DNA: TGTGCCAGCAGTTCTCTTGGGGTTAACACTGAAGCTTTCTTT; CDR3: CASSSLGVNTEAFF
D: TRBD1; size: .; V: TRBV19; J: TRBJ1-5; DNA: TGTGCCAGTACCCGGGACAGGAGTAGCAATCAGCCCCAGCATTTT; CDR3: CASTRDRSSNQPQHF
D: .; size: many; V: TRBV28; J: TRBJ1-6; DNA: TGTGCCAGCAGATTAGATAGGTCAATCTGGTCACCCCTCCACTTT; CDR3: CASRLDRSIWSPLHF
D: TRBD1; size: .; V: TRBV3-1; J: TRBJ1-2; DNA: TGTGCCAGCAGCCCCCCCGGACAGGGGATCTATGGCTACACCTTC; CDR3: CASSPPGQGIYGYTF
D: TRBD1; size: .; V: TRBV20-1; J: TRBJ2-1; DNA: TGCTGTGCTAAAGATAACGGACAGGGGGCGGGTGAGCAGTTCTTC; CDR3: CCAKDNGQGAGEQFF
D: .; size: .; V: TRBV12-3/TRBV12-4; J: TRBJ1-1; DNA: TGTGCCAGCAGTGAACCGGGACCCTTGTACACTGAAGCTTTCTTT; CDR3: CASSEPGPLYTEAFF
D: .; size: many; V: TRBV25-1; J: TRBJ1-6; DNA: TGTGCCAGCAGTGGAATAGCTTCACCCCTCCACTTT; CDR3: CASSGIASPLHF
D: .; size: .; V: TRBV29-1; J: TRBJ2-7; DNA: TGCAGCGTTGAAGATACCTCTACAGGGACCTACGAGCAGTACTTC; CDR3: CSVEDTSTGTYEQYF
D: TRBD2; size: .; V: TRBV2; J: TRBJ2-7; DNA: TGTGCCAGCCGGGGACTAGCGGACCCCTACGAGCAGTACTTC; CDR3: CASRGLADPYEQYF
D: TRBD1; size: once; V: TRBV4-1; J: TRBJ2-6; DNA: TGCGCCAGCAGCCAGCCGGGACAGGGACGCTCTGGGGCCAACGTCCTGACTTTC; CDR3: CASSQPGQGRSGANVLTF
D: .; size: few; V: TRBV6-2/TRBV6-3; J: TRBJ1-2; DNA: TGTGCCAGCAGTTACCTCGGGCATGGCTACACCTTC; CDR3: CASSYLGHGYTF
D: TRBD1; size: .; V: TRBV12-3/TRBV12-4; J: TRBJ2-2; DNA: TGTGCCAGCAGAGGGGACAGGGGGATTACTACCGGGGAGCTGTTTTTT; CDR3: CASRGDRGITTGELFF
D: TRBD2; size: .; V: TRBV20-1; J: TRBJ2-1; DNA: TGCAGTGCAACCCCCGGGGCGGGGGGGTACAATGAGCAGTTCTTC; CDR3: CSATPGAGGYNEQFF